Following are 26 T cell receptor beta chains from one sample sequenced in a study of cytomegalovirus exposure and HLA in healthy donors. Sequenced by immunoSEQ multiplex PCR; TCRdb stores in-frame clones only, minus some. The repertoire holds 250,000 to 300,000 clones, with 90% as singletons. Input material: PBMCs. The source of these receptors is a woman aged 18-35 years in good health and CMV-seronegative.

This rearrangement joins TRBV18 to TRBJ2-3; 10 bases map to TRBD1. CDR3 length: 16 residues. The germline gives CDR1 KGHSH, CDR2 LQKENI. J gave up 6 bases and V 4 bases, and 10 bases lay outside the gene matches. As DNA, the CDR3 is TGTGCCAGCTCACGGACCGGGACAGGGGTGCGGGATACGCAGTATTTT. It codes for CASSRTGTGVRDTQYF. Full variable domain (rest looked up from reference TRBV18 and TRBJ2-3): NAGVMQNPRHLVRRRGQEARLRCSPMKGHSHVYWYRQLPEEGLKFMVYLQKENIIDESGMPKERFSAEFPKEGPSILRIQQVVRGDSAAYFCASSRTGTGVRDTQYFGPGTRLTVL.

This clone was seen once. This sequence joins TRBV5-1 and TRBJ1-2; a possible D gene is TRBD1 (6 bases). V dropped 0 bases and J dropped 4 bases, with 13 bases sitting between them. Germline V gene sequence: CDR1 SGHRS, CDR2 YFSETQ. This CDR3 comprises 15 residues. CDR3 in amino acids: CASSLGGTSGYGYTF. CDR3 sequence (DNA): TGCGCCAGCAGCTTGGGGGGGACATCCGGCTATGGCTACACCTTC.

CDR3 in amino acids: CASSLGVNYGYTF. The CDR3 DNA sequence: TGTGCCAGCAGCTTAGGGGTTAACTATGGCTACACCTTC. The chain links TRBV5-4 to TRBJ1-2, with D perhaps matching TRBD1 (5 bases). V was cut by 2 bases and J by 1 base, with 6 bases left in between. Germline-derived CDR1 and CDR2 are SGHNT and YYREEE (reference sequence). The CDR3 has 13 residues.

The chain links TRBV18 to TRBJ1-1; D possibly corresponds to TRBD1 (6 bases). The CDR3 loop spans 15 amino acids. From germline, CDR1 is KGHSH and CDR2 LQKENI. V dropped 1 base and J dropped 3 bases, with 12 bases sitting between them. The CDR3 here is CASSPQTGWDTEAFF. DNA for the CDR3: TGTGCCAGCTCACCACAAACAGGGTGGGACACTGAAGCTTTCTTT.

This clone has only a few counts. This rearrangement joins TRBV5-6 to TRBJ1-4; D not resolved. CDR3 size: 11 residues. With 2 bases removed from V and 7 bases from J, the gap between germline ends came to 3 bases. CDR1 and CDR2 from the germline V gene are SGHDT and YYEEEE. The CDR3 is CASSFGEKLFF. The CDR3 nucleotides are TGTGCCAGCAGCTTCGGTGAAAAACTGTTTTTT.

The count of this clone is one. The chain is built from TRBV28 and TRBJ1-1; possible D gene TRBD1, 5 bases. Germline values: CDR1 MDHEN, CDR2 SYDVKM. V was cut by 5 bases and J by 1 base, with 17 bases left in between. CDR3 length equals 16 residues. In DNA form, the CDR3 reads TGTGCCAGCAGTCAACTAATGGGGGGACGGAACACTGAAGCTTTCTTT. This sequence encodes CASSQLMGGRNTEAFF.

V gene TRBV5-1 combines with J gene TRBJ1-3, with 7 bases that match TRBD1. Losses at the gene ends were 0 bases for V and 2 bases for J; bases not matched to a gene: 5. CDR1 and CDR2 from the germline V gene are SGHRS and YFSETQ. CDR3 length: 16 amino acids. CDR3: CASSLEQGRPGNTIYF. CDR3 nucleotides: TGCGCCAGCAGCTTGGAACAGGGGAGGCCTGGAAACACCATATATTTT.

The V call is TRBV27, the J call TRBJ2-5; D uncertain. V was pared by 4 bases and J by 0 bases, with 6 bases between. CDR3 length: 13 amino acids. Looked up from germline, CDR1 is MNHEY and CDR2 is SMNVEV (reference sequence). This CDR3 is CASSSPYQETQYF. CDR3 DNA sequence: TGTGCCAGCAGTTCCCCCTACCAAGAGACCCAGTACTTC.

The chain employs TRBV15 and TRBJ1-1; D is uncertain. The V and J ends lost 0 bases and 10 bases respectively, with 9 bases between them. Germline V gives CDR1 LNHNV, CDR2 YYDKDF (reference sequence). The CDR3 sequence is 12 residues long. CDR3 sequence: CATSRDGPGAFF. In DNA, the CDR3 is TGTGCCACCAGCAGAGATGGGCCAGGAGCTTTCTTT.

The V and J genes are TRBV7-9 and TRBJ1-4, with 7 positions matching TRBD1. CDR1 is SEHNR and CDR2 is FQNEAQ in the germline V gene (reference sequence). This CDR3 is built from 14 residues. The V segment lost 7 bases and the J segment 6 bases; nucleotides outside the gene matches: 8. CDR3: CASNNRGLDEKLFF. The CDR3 coding sequence is TGTGCCAGCAACAACAGGGGCTTAGATGAAAAACTGTTTTTT.

This chain joins TRBV18 and TRBJ2-3; TRBD2 might be the D (8 bases). V was clipped by 6 bases and J by 4 bases, with 17 bases between them. The CDR3 sequence is 15 residues long. The germline V gene has CDR1 KGHSH and CDR2 LQKENI. CDR3 region: CASSPGGGWADTQYF. CDR3 DNA sequence: TGTGCCAGCTCTCCGGGAGGGGGCTGGGCAGATACGCAGTATTTT.

This clone has more than one count but fewer than ten. This chain joins TRBV5-5 and TRBJ2-7; no definite D call. The V end was cut by 0 bases, the J end by 4 bases, with 5 bases between. Germline values: CDR1 SGHKS, CDR2 YYEKEE (reference sequence). This CDR3 has 12 residues. In DNA, the CDR3 is TGTGCCAGCAGCTTGGACAGATACGAGCAGTACTTC. Translating it yields CASSLDRYEQYF.

The table lists this clone with a count of one. This chain links TRBV15 with TRBJ2-6; D remains ambiguous. In germline, CDR1 is LNHNV, CDR2 YYDKDF (reference sequence). This CDR3 region has 15 residues. Trimming removed 1 base from V and 1 base from J, with 5 bases in between. The CDR3 is CATSRVTSGANVLTF. CDR3 DNA: TGTGCCACCAGCAGAGTTACATCTGGGGCCAACGTCCTGACTTTC.

This chain joins TRBV18 and TRBJ2-5, with 11 nucleotides matching TRBD1. The V gene's germline CDR1 is KGHSH and CDR2 LQKENI. V lost 6 bases to trimming and J lost 5 bases; unmatched junction nucleotides: 5. CDR3 size: 14 residues. The CDR3 bases are TGTGCCAGCTCCCCCGGACAGGGGGCGGAGACCCAGTACTTC. It translates to CASSPGQGAETQYF.

V usage is TRBV5-1 and J usage is TRBJ2-5, with D possibly matching TRBD2 (9 bases). From germline, CDR1 is SGHRS and CDR2 YFSETQ. V lost 7 bases to trimming and J lost 5 bases, with 24 bases between them. The CDR3 covers 16 residues. The CDR3: CASQGASGTSRETQYF. The CDR3 DNA reads TGCGCCAGCCAGGGGGCTTCCGGGACTAGCCGGGAGACCCAGTACTTC.

In nucleotides, the CDR3 is TGCGCCAGCAGCACCGCGGGGACAGTCCCTAATTCACCCCTCCACTTT. Its translation: CASSTAGTVPNSPLHF. V usage is TRBV5-1 and J usage is TRBJ1-6; the match to TRBD1 covers 7 bases. The junction had 10 bases not matched to a gene; V was cut back by 4 bases and J by 6 bases. The germline V gene encodes CDR1 SGHRS and CDR2 YFSETQ. The CDR3 has 16 amino acids.

The count of this clone is one. The chain carries TRBV5-6 and TRBJ1-1, with no clear D. The CDR3 runs 14 residues. V lost 0 bases, J lost 4 bases, and 10 bases lay in between. Looked up from germline, CDR1 is SGHDT and CDR2 is YYEEEE. CDR3 region: CASSLEIGGTEAFF. CDR3 DNA sequence: TGTGCCAGCAGCTTGGAAATAGGCGGCACTGAAGCTTTCTTT.

The genes are TRBV5-1 and TRBJ2-3, with TRBD2 matching 9 bases. CDR3 length: 16 amino acids. Per the germline V gene, CDR1 is SGHRS and CDR2 is YFSETQ. V was pared by 2 bases and J by 6 bases, with 10 bases of the junction left unmatched. CDR3 in amino acids: CASSFGWRGGLDTQYF. The DNA of the CDR3 is TGCGCCAGCAGCTTTGGTTGGCGGGGGGGCCTCGATACGCAGTATTTT.

This clone was picked up one time. The CDR3 region is CASSSLSSYNEQFF. The CDR3 region has the DNA TGTGCCAGCAGTTCGTTGAGCTCCTACAATGAGCAGTTCTTC. The V and J genes are TRBV6-5 and TRBJ2-1; D remains unclear. V was clipped by 4 bases and J by 0 bases, with 7 bases between them. CDR1 and CDR2 from the germline V gene are MNHEY and SVGAGI. The CDR3 has 14 residues.

The CDR3 nucleotides are TGTGCCAGCAGGTTACTAGCGGGGGGCCAAAAGGTAGCCAAAAACATTCAGTACTTC. Amino acids: CASRLLAGGQKVAKNIQYF. This chain links TRBV2 with TRBJ2-4; 12 bases fit TRBD2. Germline V lookup: CDR1 SNHLY, CDR2 FYNNEI. The CDR3 runs to 19 residues. The ends lost 6 bases at V and 0 bases at J; junction bases unmatched: 12.

The CDR3, as DNA: TGCAGCGTTGAGTTCGTCGCAGTTGCCTACAATGAGCAGTTCTTC. Protein sequence: CSVEFVAVAYNEQFF. The chain uses TRBV29-1 and TRBJ2-1; D gene ambiguous. Germline loops: CDR1 SQVTM, CDR2 ANQGSEA. V was clipped by 3 bases and J by 2 bases, with 14 bases between them. The CDR3 runs to 15 residues.

CDR3 in DNA: TGCGCCAGCAGCCAGCCCCGAGTTGGTGTAAACCTCCTTCTCCCTTTTAGCACCTTC. It yields the protein CASSQPRVGVNLLLPFSTF. The chain uses TRBV4-1 and TRBJ1-2, with unresolved D. The V and J ends lost 3 bases and 13 bases respectively, with 36 bases between them. The length of the CDR3 is 19 residues. Germline lookup yields CDR1 MGHRA and CDR2 YSYEKL.

V gene TRBV7-9 combines with J gene TRBJ1-2; no clear D gene. Per the germline V gene, CDR1 is SEHNR and CDR2 is FQNEAQ (reference sequence). The CDR3 has 13 residues. The V end lost 5 bases, the J end lost 4 bases, and 11 bases lay between the germline ends. DNA for the CDR3: TGTGCCAGCAGCCCTACTACGGTCTATGGCTACACCTTC. It translates to CASSPTTVYGYTF.

This clone is a singleton in its sample. The rearrangement uses TRBV29-1 and TRBJ1-1; 9 nucleotides match TRBD1. CDR1 is SQVTM and CDR2 is ANQGSEA in the germline V gene. The CDR3 contains 13 residues. J was trimmed by 11 bases and V by 4 bases; bases with no gene match: 11. The CDR3: CSVGEGTGYSAFF. The CDR3 DNA reads TGCAGCGTTGGGGAGGGGACAGGGTATTCGGCTTTCTTT.

The rearrangement joins TRBV11-2 to TRBJ1-1; TRBD1 matches at 8 bases. The germline gives CDR1 SGHAT, CDR2 FQNNGV. V lost 3 bases and J lost 0; bases outside the gene matches: 12. This CDR3 comprises 18 residues. The CDR3 here is CASSFGQGFDDMNTEAFF. CDR3 bases: TGTGCCAGCAGCTTTGGACAGGGCTTTGATGATATGAACACTGAAGCTTTCTTT.

The chain joins TRBV7-2 to TRBJ2-7; 9 positions match TRBD1. V gave up 5 bases and J gave up 2 bases; unmatched junction bases: 10. Looked up from germline, CDR1 is SGHTA and CDR2 is FQGNSA. The CDR3 covers 16 residues. CDR3 nucleotides: TGTGCCAGCAGCGCAGAGGGACAGGGAGGGCCCTACGAGCAGTACTTC. It yields the protein CASSAEGQGGPYEQYF.